Following are 19 T cell receptor beta chains from one sample sequenced in a study of metastatic and nonmetastatic thyroid tumors. TCRdb reanalyzed the PCR reads via MiXCR. This repertoire shows 15,000 to 20,000 clones, roughly 25% found once; its top ten account for about 10%. No patient received treatment before thyroid surgery. Sequencing was performed on adjacent normal tissue. These receptors all come from a female donor with papillary thyroid cancer or a benign thyroid nodule (not recorded which). Some clones in this sample may be carry-over from other donors' samples.

This clone came up many times. This sequence joins TRBV24-1 and TRBJ1-5, with unresolved D. This CDR3 comprises 17 residues. The V and J ends lost 1 base and 0 bases respectively, with 12 bases between them. Germline CDR1 is KGHDR and CDR2 is SFDVKD. In nucleotides, the CDR3 is TGTGCCACCAGTGATTTTCCGGAAAGACATAGCAATCAGCCCCAGCATTTT. Translated, it gives CATSDFPERHSNQPQHF.

This clone was seen at least ten times. This chain uses TRBV6-1 with TRBJ1-6; 9 nucleotides agree with TRBD1. CDR1 and CDR2 from the germline V gene are MNHNS and SASEGT. J lost 7 bases, V lost 5 bases, and 6 bases had no gene match. The CDR3 runs to 15 residues. CDR3 sequence (DNA): TGTGCCAGCAGTATGGGGACAGGGAGGAATTCACCCCTCCACTTT. It yields the protein CASSMGTGRNSPLHF.

This chain connects TRBV12-5 to TRBJ1-3; D uncertain. Germline assignment: CDR1 LGHNT and CDR2 FRNRAP. The germline V and J ends were trimmed by 1 base and 0 bases, with 4 bases remaining between them. CDR3 length equals 14 residues. The CDR3 loop reads CASGLDSSGNTIYF. CDR3 bases: TGTGCTAGTGGTTTGGATTCCTCTGGAAACACCATATATTTT.

This clone was observed a few times. CDR3 sequence: CASSWSLYSNQPQHF. In DNA, the CDR3 is TGTGCCAGCTCCTGGAGCCTTTATAGCAATCAGCCCCAGCATTTT. The chain has TRBV19 and TRBJ1-5; D gene ambiguous. V was shortened by 9 bases and J by 0 bases, with 15 bases between the two germline ends. The CDR3 is 15 amino acids. Germline CDR1 and CDR2: LNHDA and SQIVND (reference sequence).

This rearrangement joins TRBV5-6 to TRBJ2-7; D remains ambiguous. CDR3 length equals 14 residues. V was pared by 6 bases and J by 6 bases, with 19 bases between. Germline loops: CDR1 SGHDT, CDR2 YYEEEE. CDR3 residues: CASNLGRFPSEQYF. The CDR3 DNA reads TGTGCCAGCAACCTTGGTCGGTTTCCCTCCGAGCAGTACTTC.

The rearrangement uses TRBV11-2 and TRBJ2-1; perhaps TRBD2 as D (6 bases). V dropped 1 base and J dropped 4 bases, with 11 bases sitting between them. CDR1 and CDR2 from the germline V gene are SGHAT and FQNNGV. The CDR3 is 15 residues long. The CDR3: CASSLGLARYNEQFF. Here the CDR3 DNA reads TGTGCCAGCAGCTTAGGTCTAGCGCGTTACAATGAGCAGTTCTTC.

This clone is categorized as medium-sized. The J gene is TRBJ1-3, the V gene TRBV11-2; D gene unclear. The germline V gene has CDR1 SGHAT and CDR2 FQNNGV. The length of the CDR3 is 13 residues. V lost 5 bases to trimming and J lost 3 bases, with 8 bases between them. The CDR3 coding sequence is TGTGCCAGCAGCCGGACGGATGGAAACACCATATATTTT. Protein sequence: CASSRTDGNTIYF.

This clone was seen at least ten times. The rearrangement uses TRBV6-1 and TRBJ1-6, with D tentatively TRBD1 (5 bases). V was cut by 4 bases and J by 2 bases, with 9 bases left in between. The germline CDR1 and CDR2 sequences are MNHNS and SASEGT. The CDR3 contains 15 residues. CDR3 bases: TGTGCCAGCAGTGTACACAGGACCTATAATTCACCCCTCCACTTT. This gives the protein CASSVHRTYNSPLHF.

This clone was observed a few times. The chain couples TRBV5-1 to TRBJ1-1, with 8 positions matching TRBD1. Germline CDR1 SGHRS, CDR2 YFSETQ. The CDR3 length is 15 residues. The ends lost 4 bases at V and 6 bases at J; junction bases unmatched: 11. The CDR3 coding sequence is TGCGCCAGCAGCCCGACGACAGGGGTAATGGCTGAAGCTTTCTTT. Its protein is CASSPTTGVMAEAFF. The entire variable domain, with the rest obtained from reference TRBV5-1 and TRBJ1-1, is as follows: KAGVTQTPRYLIKTRGQQVTLSCSPISGHRSVSWYQQTPGQGLQFLFEYFSETQRNKGNFPGRFSGRQFSNSRSEMNVSTLELGDSALYLCASSPTTGVMAEAFFGQGTRLTVV.

By sample fraction, this clone is large. The rearrangement uses TRBV19 and TRBJ1-5; 9 nucleotides match TRBD1. The germline gives CDR1 LNHDA, CDR2 SQIVND (reference sequence). The CDR3 loop spans 14 amino acids. Trimming took 7 bases from V and 6 from J; bases not matched to a gene: 7. CDR3 nucleotide sequence: TGTGCCAGTACTCGGACAGGGGTAGTTCAGCCCCAGCATTTT. Translated, it gives CASTRTGVVQPQHF.

The table lists this clone with a few counts. The gene calls are TRBV20-1 and TRBJ1-5; D not certain. Looked up from germline, CDR1 is DFQATT and CDR2 is SNEGSKA (reference sequence). The V gene lost 4 bases and the J gene lost 4 bases, with 14 bases spanning the gap. The CDR3 has 14 amino acids. CDR3 DNA: TGCAGTGCTACGGGGTCCGGGGTGAATCAGCCCCAGCATTTT. Translation: CSATGSGVNQPQHF.

The chain's CDR3 is CASSLGGTREKLFF. The CDR3 bases are TGCGCCAGCAGCTTGGGTGGGACACGTGAAAAACTGTTTTTT. The chain has TRBV5-1 and TRBJ1-4; D perhaps matches TRBD1 (6 bases). Trimming pared 0 bases from V and 7 bases from J, leaving 10 bases between. The germline CDR1 and CDR2 sequences are SGHRS and YFSETQ. The CDR3 length is 14 residues.

The CDR3 sequence is CASSSPSASSGPPDTQYF. The CDR3 bases are TGTGCCAGCTCTAGCCCCTCAGCCTCTAGCGGGCCCCCAGATACGCAGTATTTT. This chain joins TRBV6-1 and TRBJ2-3, with TRBD2 matching 8 bases. V trimming: 8 bases; J trimming: 4 bases; junction bases outside the gene matches: 20. The CDR3 totals 18 residues. Germline assignment: CDR1 MNHNS and CDR2 SASEGT.

The chain uses TRBV20-1 and TRBJ2-1; 10 bases align to TRBD2. CDR1 DFQATT and CDR2 SNEGSKA come from the germline V gene (reference sequence). V lost 2 bases and J lost 4; bases outside the gene matches: 2. The CDR3 consists of 14 residues. As DNA, the CDR3 is TGCAGTGCTAGAAGGACTAGCGGTTACAATGAGCAGTTCTTC. Translation: CSARRTSGYNEQFF.

The genes are TRBV29-1 and TRBJ1-2; possible D gene TRBD1, 5 bases. Germline V lookup: CDR1 SQVTM, CDR2 ANQGSEA. V dropped 8 bases and J dropped 8 bases, with 15 bases sitting between them. The CDR3 length is 11 residues. The DNA for the CDR3 is TGCAGCACATTTGGGGGTGGCGGCTACACCTTC. Its translation is CSTFGGGGYTF.

The rearrangement uses TRBV18 and TRBJ1-6, with 8 bases lining up with TRBD1. Losses at the gene ends were 6 bases for V and 10 bases for J; bases not matched to a gene: 5. Germline V CDR1 and CDR2: KGHSH, LQKENI. The CDR3 totals 13 residues. The chain's CDR3 is CASSSDRASPLHF. Here the CDR3 DNA reads TGTGCCAGCTCGTCGGACAGGGCCTCACCCCTCCACTTT. Supplemented by reference TRBV18 and TRBJ1-6, the full variable domain reads NAGVMQNPRHLVRRRGQEARLRCSPMKGHSHVYWYRQLPEEGLKFMVYLQKENIIDESGMPKERFSAEFPKEGPSILRIQQVVRGDSAAYFCASSSDRASPLHFGNGTRLTVT.

J is TRBJ1-2 and V is TRBV5-1; the D gene is possibly TRBD1 (6 bases). The germline V gene encodes CDR1 SGHRS and CDR2 YFSETQ. The CDR3 spans 15 residues. The V end lost 0 bases, the J end lost 1 base, and 10 bases lay between the germline ends. Here the CDR3 reads CASSLAGALNYGYTF. The CDR3 DNA is TGCGCCAGCAGCTTGGCAGGGGCGCTTAACTATGGCTACACCTTC.

This clone was found a few times. The V gene is TRBV12-3 or TRBV12-4, the J gene TRBJ2-2, with a possible D match to TRBD2 (7 bases). Trimming pared 5 bases from V and 7 bases from J, leaving 14 bases between. The CDR3 spans 14 residues. CDR3 loop: CASSPAGAGGELFF. CDR3 sequence (DNA): TGTGCCAGCAGTCCGGCGGGGGCAGGCGGGGAGCTGTTTTTT.

The genes are TRBV20-1 and TRBJ2-7, with 9 bases aligning to TRBD2. The V gene's germline CDR1 is DFQATT and CDR2 SNEGSKA (reference sequence). Trimming at V came to 4 bases and at J to 2 bases, leaving 6 bases not matched to a gene. There are 14 residues in the CDR3. DNA of the CDR3: TGCAGTGCTAATGGGGCGGGAGGGACCTACGAGCAGTACTTC. The encoded protein is CSANGAGGTYEQYF.